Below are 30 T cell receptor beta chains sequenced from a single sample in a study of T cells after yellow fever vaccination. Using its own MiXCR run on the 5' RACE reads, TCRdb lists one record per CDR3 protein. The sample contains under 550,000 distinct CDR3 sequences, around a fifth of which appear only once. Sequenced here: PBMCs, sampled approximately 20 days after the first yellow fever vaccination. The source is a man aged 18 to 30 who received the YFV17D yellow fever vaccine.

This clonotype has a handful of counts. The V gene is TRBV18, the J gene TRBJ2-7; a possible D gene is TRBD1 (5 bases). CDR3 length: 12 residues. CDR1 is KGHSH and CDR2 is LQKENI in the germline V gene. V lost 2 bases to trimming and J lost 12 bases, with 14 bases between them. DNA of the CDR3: TGTGCCAGCTCACCAGCGTCAGGGAAGTGGTACTTC. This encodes CASSPASGKWYF.

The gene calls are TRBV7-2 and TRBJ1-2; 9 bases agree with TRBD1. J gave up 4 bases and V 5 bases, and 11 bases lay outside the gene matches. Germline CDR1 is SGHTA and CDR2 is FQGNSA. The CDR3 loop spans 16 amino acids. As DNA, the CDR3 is TGTGCCAGCAGCCCGCGCGGGCTGGACAGGGGCTATGGCTACACCTTC. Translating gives CASSPRGLDRGYGYTF.

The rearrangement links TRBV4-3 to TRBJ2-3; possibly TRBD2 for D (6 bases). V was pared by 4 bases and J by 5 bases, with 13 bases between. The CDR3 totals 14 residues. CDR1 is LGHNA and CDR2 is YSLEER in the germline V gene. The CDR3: CASSRVAEGDTQYF. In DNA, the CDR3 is TGCGCCAGCAGCCGGGTAGCGGAGGGAGATACGCAGTATTTT.

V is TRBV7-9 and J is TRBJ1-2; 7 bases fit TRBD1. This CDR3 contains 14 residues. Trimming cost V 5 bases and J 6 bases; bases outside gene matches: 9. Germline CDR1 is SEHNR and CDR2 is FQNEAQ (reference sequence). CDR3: CASSQGGRGDGYTF. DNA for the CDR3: TGTGCCAGCAGCCAAGGGGGCAGGGGTGATGGCTACACCTTC.

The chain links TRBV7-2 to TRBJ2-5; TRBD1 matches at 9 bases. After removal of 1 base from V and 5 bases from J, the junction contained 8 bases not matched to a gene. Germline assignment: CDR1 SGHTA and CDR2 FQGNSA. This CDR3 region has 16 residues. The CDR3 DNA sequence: TGTGCCAGCAGCTTAGGAGGGACAGGGCGTCGGGAGACCCAGTACTTC. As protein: CASSLGGTGRRETQYF.

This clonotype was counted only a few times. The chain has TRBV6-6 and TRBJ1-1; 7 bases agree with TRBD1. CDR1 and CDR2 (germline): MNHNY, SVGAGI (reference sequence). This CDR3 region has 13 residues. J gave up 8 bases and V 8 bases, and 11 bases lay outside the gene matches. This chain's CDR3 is CASSNRGPGEAFF. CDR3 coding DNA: TGTGCCAGCTCCAACAGGGGCCCTGGCGAAGCTTTCTTT.

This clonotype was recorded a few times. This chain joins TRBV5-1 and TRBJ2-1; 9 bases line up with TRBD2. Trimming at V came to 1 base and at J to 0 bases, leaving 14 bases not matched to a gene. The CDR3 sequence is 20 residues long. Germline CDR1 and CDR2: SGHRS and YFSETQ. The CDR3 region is CASSLRPAASGASSYNEQFF. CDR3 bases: TGCGCCAGCAGCTTGAGGCCTGCGGCTAGCGGGGCGAGCTCCTACAATGAGCAGTTCTTC.

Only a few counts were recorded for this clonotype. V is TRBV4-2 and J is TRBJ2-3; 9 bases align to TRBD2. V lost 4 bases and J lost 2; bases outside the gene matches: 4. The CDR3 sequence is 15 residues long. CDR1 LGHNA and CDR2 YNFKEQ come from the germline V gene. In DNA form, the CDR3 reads TGTGCCAGCAGCCGAAGCGGGGGGCACACAGATACGCAGTATTTT. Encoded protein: CASSRSGGHTDTQYF.

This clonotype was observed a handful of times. CDR3 in amino acids: CASSRSPYEQYF. The CDR3 bases are TGTGCCAGCAGCCGTTCCCCCTACGAGCAGTACTTC. This sequence joins TRBV6-2 or TRBV6-3 and TRBJ2-7; D is unclear. V was trimmed by 6 bases and J by 2 bases, leaving 8 bases between them. Germline assignment: CDR1 MNHEY and CDR2 SVGEGT. The CDR3 consists of 12 residues.

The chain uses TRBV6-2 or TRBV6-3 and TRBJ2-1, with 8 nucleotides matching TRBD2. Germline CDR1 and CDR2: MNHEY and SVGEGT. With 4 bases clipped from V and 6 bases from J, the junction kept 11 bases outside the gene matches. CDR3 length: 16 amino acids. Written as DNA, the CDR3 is TGTGCCAGCAGTTCTCCCGGCGGGGGGATACCCAATGAGCAGTTCTTC. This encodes CASSSPGGGIPNEQFF.

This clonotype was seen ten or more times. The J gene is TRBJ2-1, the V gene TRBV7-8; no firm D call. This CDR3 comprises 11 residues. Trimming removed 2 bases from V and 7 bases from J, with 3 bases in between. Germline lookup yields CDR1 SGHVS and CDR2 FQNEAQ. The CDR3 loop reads CASSLFNEQFF. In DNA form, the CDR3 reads TGTGCCAGCAGCTTATTTAATGAGCAGTTCTTC. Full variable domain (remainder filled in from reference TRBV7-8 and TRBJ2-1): GAGVSQSPRYKVAKRGQDVALRCDPISGHVSLFWYQQALGQGPEFLTYFQNEAQLDKSGLPSDRFFAERPEGSVSTLKIQRTQQEDSAVYLCASSLFNEQFFGPGTRLTVL.

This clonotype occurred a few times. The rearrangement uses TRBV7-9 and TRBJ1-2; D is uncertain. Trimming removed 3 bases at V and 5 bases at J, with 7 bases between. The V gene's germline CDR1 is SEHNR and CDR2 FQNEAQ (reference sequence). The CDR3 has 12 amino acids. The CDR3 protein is CASSFAEYGYTF. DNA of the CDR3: TGTGCCAGCAGCTTCGCGGAATATGGCTACACCTTC.

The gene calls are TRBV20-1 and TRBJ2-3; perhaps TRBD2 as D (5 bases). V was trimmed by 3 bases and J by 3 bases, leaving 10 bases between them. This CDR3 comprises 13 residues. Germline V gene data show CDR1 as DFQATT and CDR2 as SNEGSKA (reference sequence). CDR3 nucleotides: TGCAGTGCTAGTGATAGGACTACAGATACGCAGTATTTT. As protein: CSASDRTTDTQYF.

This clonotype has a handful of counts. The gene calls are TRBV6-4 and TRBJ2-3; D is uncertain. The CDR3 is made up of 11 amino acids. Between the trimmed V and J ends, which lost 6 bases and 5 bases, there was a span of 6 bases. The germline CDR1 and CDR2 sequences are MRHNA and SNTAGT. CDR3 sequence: CASRAGDTQYF. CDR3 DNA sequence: TGTGCCAGCAGAGCAGGAGATACGCAGTATTTT.

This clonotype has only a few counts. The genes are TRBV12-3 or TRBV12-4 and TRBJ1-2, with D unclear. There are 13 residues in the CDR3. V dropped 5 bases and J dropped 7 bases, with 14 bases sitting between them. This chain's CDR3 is CASSRGNRAGYTF. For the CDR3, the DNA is TGTGCCAGCAGTCGGGGAAACCGGGCTGGCTACACCTTC.

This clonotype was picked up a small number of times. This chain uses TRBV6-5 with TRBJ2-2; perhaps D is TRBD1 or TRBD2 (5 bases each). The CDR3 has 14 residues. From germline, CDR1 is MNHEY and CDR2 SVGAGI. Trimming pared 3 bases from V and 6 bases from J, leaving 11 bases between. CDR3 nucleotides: TGTGCCAGCAGTTATACAGGAGGTGCCGGGGAGCTGTTTTTT. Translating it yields CASSYTGGAGELFF.

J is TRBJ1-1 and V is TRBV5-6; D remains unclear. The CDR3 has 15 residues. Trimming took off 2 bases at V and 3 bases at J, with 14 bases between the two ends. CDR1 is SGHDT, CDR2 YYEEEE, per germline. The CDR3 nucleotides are TGTGCCAGCAGCTTCCAAGGGTGGCAGGACACTGAAGCTTTCTTT. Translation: CASSFQGWQDTEAFF.

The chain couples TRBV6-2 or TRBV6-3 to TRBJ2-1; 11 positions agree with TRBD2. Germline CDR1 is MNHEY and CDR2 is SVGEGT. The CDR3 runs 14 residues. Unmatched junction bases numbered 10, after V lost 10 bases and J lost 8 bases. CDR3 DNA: TGTGCCATCGGGGCTAGCGGGGGGATAGATGAGCAGTTCTTC. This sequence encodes CAIGASGGIDEQFF.

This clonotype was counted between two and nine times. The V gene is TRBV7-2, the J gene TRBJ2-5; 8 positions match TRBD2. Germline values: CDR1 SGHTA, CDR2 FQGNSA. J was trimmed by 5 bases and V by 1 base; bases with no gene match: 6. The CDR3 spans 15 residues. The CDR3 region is CASSLVAGGWETQYF. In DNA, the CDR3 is TGTGCCAGCAGCTTAGTCGCGGGGGGCTGGGAGACCCAGTACTTC.

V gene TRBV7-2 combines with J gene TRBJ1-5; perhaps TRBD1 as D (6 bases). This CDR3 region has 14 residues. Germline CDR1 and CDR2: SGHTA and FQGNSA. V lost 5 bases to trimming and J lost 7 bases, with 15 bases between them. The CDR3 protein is CASSVRGVEQPQHF. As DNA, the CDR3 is TGTGCCAGCAGCGTCAGGGGAGTCGAGCAGCCCCAGCATTTT.

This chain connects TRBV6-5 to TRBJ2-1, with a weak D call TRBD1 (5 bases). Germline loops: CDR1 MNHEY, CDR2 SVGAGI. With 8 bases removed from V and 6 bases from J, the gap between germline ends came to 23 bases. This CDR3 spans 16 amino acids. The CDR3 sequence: CASCYLSTDGANEQFF. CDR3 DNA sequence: TGTGCCAGCTGCTACCTGTCGACAGACGGCGCCAATGAGCAGTTCTTC.

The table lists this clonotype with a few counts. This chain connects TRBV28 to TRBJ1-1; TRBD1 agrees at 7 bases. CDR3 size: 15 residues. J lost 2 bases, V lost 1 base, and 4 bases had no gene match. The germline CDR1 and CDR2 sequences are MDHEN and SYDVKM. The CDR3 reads CASSLSDRVNTEAFF. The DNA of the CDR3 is TGTGCCAGCAGTTTATCCGACAGGGTAAACACTGAAGCTTTCTTT.

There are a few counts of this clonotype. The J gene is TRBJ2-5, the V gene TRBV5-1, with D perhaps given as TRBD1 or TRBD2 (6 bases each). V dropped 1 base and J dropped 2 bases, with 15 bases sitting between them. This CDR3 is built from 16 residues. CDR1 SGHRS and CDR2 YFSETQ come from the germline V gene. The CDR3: CASSLFRGPGQETQYF. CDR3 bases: TGCGCCAGCAGCTTGTTCCGGGGGCCGGGGCAAGAGACCCAGTACTTC. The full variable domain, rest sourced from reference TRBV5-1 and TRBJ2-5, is KAGVTQTPRYLIKTRGQQVTLSCSPISGHRSVSWYQQTPGQGLQFLFEYFSETQRNKGNFPGRFSGRQFSNSRSEMNVSTLELGDSALYLCASSLFRGPGQETQYFGPGTRLLVL.

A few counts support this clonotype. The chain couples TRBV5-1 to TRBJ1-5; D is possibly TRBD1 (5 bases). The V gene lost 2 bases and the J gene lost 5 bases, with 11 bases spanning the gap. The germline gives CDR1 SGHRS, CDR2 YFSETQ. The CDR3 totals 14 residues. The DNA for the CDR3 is TGCGCCAGCAGCTTCAGTGGGGCAGATCAGCCCCAGCATTTT. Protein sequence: CASSFSGADQPQHF. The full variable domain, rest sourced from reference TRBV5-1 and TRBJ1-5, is KAGVTQTPRYLIKTRGQQVTLSCSPISGHRSVSWYQQTPGQGLQFLFEYFSETQRNKGNFPGRFSGRQFSNSRSEMNVSTLELGDSALYLCASSFSGADQPQHFGDGTRLSIL.

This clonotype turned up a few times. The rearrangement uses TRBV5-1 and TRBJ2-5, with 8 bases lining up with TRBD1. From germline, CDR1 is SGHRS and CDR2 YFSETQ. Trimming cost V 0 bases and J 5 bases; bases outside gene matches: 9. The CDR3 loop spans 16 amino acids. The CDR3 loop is CASSLEGRQGRETQYF. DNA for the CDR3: TGCGCCAGCAGCTTGGAGGGCCGACAGGGGCGGGAGACCCAGTACTTC. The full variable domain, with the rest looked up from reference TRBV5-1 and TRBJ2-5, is KAGVTQTPRYLIKTRGQQVTLSCSPISGHRSVSWYQQTPGQGLQFLFEYFSETQRNKGNFPGRFSGRQFSNSRSEMNVSTLELGDSALYLCASSLEGRQGRETQYFGPGTRLLVL.

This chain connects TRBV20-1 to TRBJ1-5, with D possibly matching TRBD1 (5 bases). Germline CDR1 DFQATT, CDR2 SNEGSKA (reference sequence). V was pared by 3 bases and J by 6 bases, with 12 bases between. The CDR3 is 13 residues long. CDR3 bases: TGCAGTGCTAGCGGGAGGACACCTCAGCCCCAGCATTTT. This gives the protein CSASGRTPQPQHF.

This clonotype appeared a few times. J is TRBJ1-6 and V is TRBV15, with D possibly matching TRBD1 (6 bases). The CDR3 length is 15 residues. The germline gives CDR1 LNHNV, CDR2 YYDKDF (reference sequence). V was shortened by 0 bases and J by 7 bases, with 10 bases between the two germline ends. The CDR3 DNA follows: TGTGCCACCAGCAGAGAACAGGGTGGGAATTCACCCCTCCACTTT. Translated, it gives CATSREQGGNSPLHF.

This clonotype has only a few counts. The CDR3 sequence is CASSLSYGGPPDTQYF. DNA for the CDR3: TGTGCCAGCAGCTTATCGTACGGGGGGCCACCAGATACGCAGTATTTT. The V and J genes are TRBV7-3 and TRBJ2-3, with D possibly being TRBD2 (7 bases). Trimming took 2 bases from V and 4 from J, leaving 16 bases between them. Germline CDR1 and CDR2: SGHTA and FQGTGA. CDR3 length: 16 amino acids.

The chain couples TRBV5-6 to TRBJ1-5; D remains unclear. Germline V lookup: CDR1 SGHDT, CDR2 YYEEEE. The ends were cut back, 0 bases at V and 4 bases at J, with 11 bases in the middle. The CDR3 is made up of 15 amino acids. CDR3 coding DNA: TGTGCCAGCAGCTTGGGACTAGGCGGTAATCAGCCCCAGCATTTT. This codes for CASSLGLGGNQPQHF.

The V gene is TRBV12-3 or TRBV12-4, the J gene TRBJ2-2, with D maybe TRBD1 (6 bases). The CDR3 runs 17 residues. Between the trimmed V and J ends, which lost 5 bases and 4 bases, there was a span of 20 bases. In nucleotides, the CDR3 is TGTGCCAGCAGTCCCCACAGGGTTCCGTCCCCCACCGGGGAGCTGTTTTTT. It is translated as CASSPHRVPSPTGELFF.